This is a list of T cell receptor beta chains from one sample in a study of molecular identifiers for immune sequencing clone quantification. From the PCR reads, TCRdb called clonotypes with MiXCR, one entry per CDR3 protein. The sample lists 65,000 to 70,000 distinct CDR3 sequences, about a sixth occurring once. Input material: naive CD8+ T cells from blood, with Jurkat cell RNA spiked in. These TCRs come from a human donor in good health. Some libraries in this study had Jurkat cell RNA spiked in. Both conserved end residues are part of each CDR3. Fields, in order: V gene, CDR3 protein.

>TRBV7-9
CASSPRTGYEQYF
>TRBV7-8
CASSPAGLAGGTDTQYF
>TRBV29-1
CSVAGGTDYEQYF
>TRBV20-1
CSANQAGQGAYEQYF
>TRBV4-1
CASSQVGGFTSSYNEQFF
>TRBV4-1
CASSQGPQLDTEAFF
>TRBV5-1
CASSVTLVPNEQFF
>TRBV20-1
CSARSYSGTPGYEQFF
>TRBV27
CASSPSVGDRQETQYF
>TRBV7-2
CASSSWRDGDDTQYF
>TRBV10-2
CASGRDFTEAFF
>TRBV21-1
CASSKAWQEVTYEQYF
>TRBV14
CASSQASGGPTDTQYF
>TRBV7-3
CASRFPGTVEAFF
>TRBV5-6
CASREWGGGNEQFF
>TRBV5-1
CASSPGQGYEKLFF
>TRBV9
CASSGGLSPYEQYF
>TRBV6-6
CASSYFGGSYEQYF
>TRBV4-3
CASSQNSGQGTETQYF
>TRBV9
CASSETGAGEQYF
>TRBV19
CASSPAGGPYEQYF
>TRBV3-1
CASSQDVRQPYSYEQYF
>TRBV19
CASSIAGSNTGELFF
>TRBV12-5
CASGLSAAGDNNEQFF
>TRBV7-9
CASSPTGTDTQYF
>TRBV24-1
CATSDSLEGFPSSYNEQFF
>TRBV20-1
CSARVRGQDSHNSPLHF
>TRBV12-3/TRBV12-4
CASSPNRAGNTEAFF
>TRBV13
CASSFRDRANTGELFF
>TRBV20-1
CSGEEGEHGYTF
>TRBV19
CASSIVPLPNTEAFF
>TRBV15
CATSAPGQGPETQYF
>TRBV4-2
CASSHEQDATYEQYF
>TRBV2
CASTQGTSGIYEQYF
>TRBV29-1
CSVVTGNSYEQYF
>TRBV27
CASSLWGSKNIQYF
>TRBV13
CASGSTVIGSSAYEQYF
>TRBV7-8
CASSLRQTGNTGELFF
>TRBV4-3
CASSSRAGTDYNEQFF
>TRBV3-1
CASSQASQPQHF
>TRBV7-9
CASSLEFGELFF
>TRBV27
CASSFWAGTSIGSQFF
>TRBV10-2
CASRIGTSGPVEAYNEQFF
>TRBV20-1
CSARDHTRLAGGPRADTQYF
>TRBV12-5
CASGPKQRAGYTEAFF
>TRBV24-1
CATSDLPYNEQFF
>TRBV4-1
CASSQFGTSGYEQYF
>TRBV7-9
CASSPKIVVLAETGELFF
>TRBV27
CASRPLGAPGELFF
>TRBV7-9
CASSSGTGHTGELFF
>TRBV6-5
CASSPRRGRANYGYTF
>TRBV28
CASSLPPTEAFF
>TRBV14
CASSPLGNLQETQYF
>TRBV7-9
CASIKGVYGANVLTF